The TCR beta chain under discussion was sequenced for a study of cytomegalovirus exposure and HLA in healthy donors. Overall study findings and caveats: For TCR beta chains, V- and J-gene trimming was later linked to a missense DCLRE1C variant.

Primers: 60 Vbeta forward and 13 Jbeta reverse. The method was immunoSEQ multiplex PCR; TCRdb's version includes in-frame clones alone and lacks a portion of them. The table has around 200,000 clones, approximately 84% seen once. About this clone itself: What it binds is unknown.

CDR1 and CDR2 (germline): SQVTM, ANQGSEA. V was pared by 4 bases and J by 1 base, with 16 bases between. The CDR3 sequence is 15 residues long. This sequence originates from a woman between 40 and 55 years old in good health and CMV-seronegative. The sample was PBMCs. V is TRBV29-1 and J is TRBJ1-1, with D perhaps TRBD1 (6 bases). CDR3 DNA sequence: TGCAGCGTTGGGACTGGGGGCAGTGCGAACACTGAAGCTTTCTTT. Translating gives CSVGTGGSANTEAFF. Combining the CDR3 with reference TRBV29-1 and TRBJ1-1 gives the whole variable domain SAVISQKPSRDICQRGTSLTIQCQVDSQVTMMFWYRQQPGQSLTLIATANQGSEATYESGFVIDKFPISRPNLTFSTLTVSNMSPEDSSIYLCSVGTGGSANTEAFFGQGTRLTVV.